This TCR beta chain is from a study of blood T cell repertoires in COVID-19. Germline CDR1 SEHNR, CDR2 FQNEAQ (reference sequence). CDR3 size: 12 residues. Trimming shortened V by 3 bases and J by 2 bases, and 5 bases separated the two germline ends. Repertoires were generated with immunoSEQ multiplex PCR, while TCRdb's copy carries only in-frame clones and drops some. The profile shows 150,000 to 200,000 clones, around 90% of them singletons. In its sample, this clone was seen once. The clonotype was recovered from a human donor in a cohort sampled during active COVID-19. Source material: peripheral blood. The chain links TRBV7-9 to TRBJ2-7; D call uncertain. CDR3 amino acids: CASSFRPYEQYF. For the CDR3, the DNA is TGTGCCAGCAGCTTCAGGCCCTACGAGCAGTACTTC.